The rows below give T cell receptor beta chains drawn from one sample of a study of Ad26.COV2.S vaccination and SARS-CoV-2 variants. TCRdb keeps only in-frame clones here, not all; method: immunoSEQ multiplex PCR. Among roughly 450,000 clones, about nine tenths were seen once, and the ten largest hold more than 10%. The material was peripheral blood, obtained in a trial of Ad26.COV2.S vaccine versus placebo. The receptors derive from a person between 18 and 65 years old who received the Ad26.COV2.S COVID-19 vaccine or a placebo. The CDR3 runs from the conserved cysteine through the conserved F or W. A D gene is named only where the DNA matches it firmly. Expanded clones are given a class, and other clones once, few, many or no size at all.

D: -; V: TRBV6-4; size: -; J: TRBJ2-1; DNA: TGTGCCAGCAGCGAGGGGGGGGCCTCCTACAATGAGCAGTTCTTC; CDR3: CASSEGGASYNEQFF
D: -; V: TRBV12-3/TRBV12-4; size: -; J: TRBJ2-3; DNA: TGTGCCAGCAGTTCCTCCCGGGCAGATACGCAGTATTTT; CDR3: CASSSSRADTQYF
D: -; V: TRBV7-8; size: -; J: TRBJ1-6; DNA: TGTGCCAGCAGCCCACAGGGACCTAATTCACCCCTCCACTTT; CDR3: CASSPQGPNSPLHF
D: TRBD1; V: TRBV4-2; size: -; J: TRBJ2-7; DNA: TGTGCCAGCAGCCAAGATTTCAAGAACACAGGGGGTTCCTACGAGCAGTACTTC; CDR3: CASSQDFKNTGGSYEQYF
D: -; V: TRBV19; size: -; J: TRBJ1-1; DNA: TGTGCCAGTAGCCATCGCGGTGTGAACACTGAAGCTTTCTTT; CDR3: CASSHRGVNTEAFF
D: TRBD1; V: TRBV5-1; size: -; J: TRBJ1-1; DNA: TGCGCCAGCAGAGCCGGGACAGGAAACACTGAAGCTTTCTTT; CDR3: CASRAGTGNTEAFF
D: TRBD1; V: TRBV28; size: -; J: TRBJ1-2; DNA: TGTGCCAGCAGTTTAGGCCAGGGGGACTATGGCTACACCTTC; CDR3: CASSLGQGDYGYTF
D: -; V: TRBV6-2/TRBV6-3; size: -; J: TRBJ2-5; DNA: TGTGCCAGCAGTCCGTCGGGGGTTCAAGAGACCCAGTACTTC; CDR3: CASSPSGVQETQYF
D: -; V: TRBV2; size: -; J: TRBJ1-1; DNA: TGTGCCAGCGGTACAGGTTTCGCTGAAGCTTTCTTT; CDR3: CASGTGFAEAFF
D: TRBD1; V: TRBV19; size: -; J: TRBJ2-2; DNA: TGTGCCAGTAGTATGGGACAGGACACCGGGGAGCTGTTTTTT; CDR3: CASSMGQDTGELFF
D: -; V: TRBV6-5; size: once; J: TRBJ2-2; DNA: TGTGCCAGCAGTTACATAACAGGTCGCACCGGGGAGCTGTTTTTT; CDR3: CASSYITGRTGELFF
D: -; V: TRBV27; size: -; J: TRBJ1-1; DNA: TGTGCCAGCAGTTCGTCCCTTAACACTGAAGCTTTCTTT; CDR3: CASSSSLNTEAFF
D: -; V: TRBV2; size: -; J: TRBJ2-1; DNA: TGTGCCAGCAGTGAAGGGGTTTTCACCTACAATGAGCAGTTCTTC; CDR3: CASSEGVFTYNEQFF
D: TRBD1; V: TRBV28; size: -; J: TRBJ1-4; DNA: TGTGCCAGCAGTTTAGTGGGGCAGGGGGGTGAAAAACTGTTTTTT; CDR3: CASSLVGQGGEKLFF
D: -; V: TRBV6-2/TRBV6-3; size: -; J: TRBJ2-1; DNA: TGTGCCAGCAGTTACGGCCTCAGTAGCCGGAGCTCCTACAATGAGCAGTTCTTC; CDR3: CASSYGLSSRSSYNEQFF
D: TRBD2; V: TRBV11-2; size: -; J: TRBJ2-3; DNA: TGTGCCAGCAGCTTCCGGGGACTAGCGGGGGCCACAGATACGCAGTATTTT; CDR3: CASSFRGLAGATDTQYF
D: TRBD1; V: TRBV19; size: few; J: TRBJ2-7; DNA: TGTGCCACCAAACCGGGACAGGGGAACTACGAGCAGTACTTC; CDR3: CATKPGQGNYEQYF
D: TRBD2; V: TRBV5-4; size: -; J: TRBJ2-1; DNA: TGTGCCAGCAGCTCGGGAAGGGGGACTAGCGGGAATGAGCAGTTCTTC; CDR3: CASSSGRGTSGNEQFF
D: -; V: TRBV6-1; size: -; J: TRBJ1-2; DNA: TGTGCCAGCAGTGACCCTTTGGGCTTCTCTAACTATGGCTACACCTTC; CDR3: CASSDPLGFSNYGYTF
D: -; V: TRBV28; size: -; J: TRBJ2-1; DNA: TGTGCCAGCAGAAGTTCTGCCCTCGTTGAGCAGTTCTTC; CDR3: CASRSSALVEQFF
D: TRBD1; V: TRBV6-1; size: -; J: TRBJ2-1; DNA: TGTGCCAGCAGTGAACGGGACAGGGGGCGCAATGAGCAGTTCTTC; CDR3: CASSERDRGRNEQFF
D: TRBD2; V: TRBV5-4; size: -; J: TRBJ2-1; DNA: TGTGCCAGCAGCCTGACTAGCGGAGCCTACAATGAGCAGTTCTTC; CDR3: CASSLTSGAYNEQFF